This TCR beta chain was recorded in a study of T cell responses to AZD1222 COVID-19 vaccine. Notes on the study in general: Every sample of the repertoires postdated the peak T cell response. The breadth and depth of Spike-specific TCRs increased once two AZD1222 doses had been given. In a largely white British group with more females than males, clonal diversity was possibly underestimated.

Per germline, CDR1 MNHNY and CDR2 SVGAGI (reference sequence). Trimming stripped 6 bases from V and 7 bases from J, with 10 bases between. CDR3 length: 12 residues. Note on this clone: The antigen remains undetermined.

The repertoire was sequenced with immunoSEQ multiplex PCR; TCRdb's copy has only in-frame clones and lacks some. The sample records 100,000 or so clones, 80% to 90% being singletons. This sequence originates from an adult in good health. The source material was peripheral blood, sampled on day 0 of AZD1222 vaccination. The chain carries TRBV6-6 and TRBJ2-1, with D possibly TRBD1 on 5 matching bases. The CDR3 coding sequence is TGTGCCAGCAGACCCGGACAAAATGAGCAGTTCTTC. Encoded protein: CASRPGQNEQFF.